This TCR beta chain came from a study of OX40 agonist ivuxolimab in advanced cancers. Study outcomes and limitations: Among T cells, CD8+ cells averaged more expanded clones than CD4+ cells. Specificity for antigen went undetermined in the expanded peripheral T cells.

Enrollment shut out patients with autoimmune disease history or systemic immunosuppression. Collection of blood occurred at baseline, at cycle 4 day 1, and at cycle 7 day 1. Looked up from germline, CDR1 is KGHSH and CDR2 is LQKENI. The V end lost 3 bases, the J end lost 9 bases, and 18 bases lay between the germline ends. This CDR3 comprises 15 residues. About this clone itself: Its antigen remains unknown.

Profiling relied on immunoSEQ multiplex PCR, and the TCRdb table lists in-frame clones only, not all of them. Found here are tens of thousands of clones, almost 90% of them singletons; the top ten hold approximately 0.97%. V usage is TRBV18 and J usage is TRBJ1-5, with no clear D. The clonotype was recovered from an adult with an advanced solid tumor such as melanoma, head and neck, liver or kidney cancer. The specimen was CD4+ or CD8+ T cells sorted from blood, collected in a trial of the OX40 agonist ivuxolimab. CDR3 DNA: TGTGCCAGCTCACCTTCGTATACTTTATTGGGGCCCCAGCATTTT. This encodes CASSPSYTLLGPQHF.